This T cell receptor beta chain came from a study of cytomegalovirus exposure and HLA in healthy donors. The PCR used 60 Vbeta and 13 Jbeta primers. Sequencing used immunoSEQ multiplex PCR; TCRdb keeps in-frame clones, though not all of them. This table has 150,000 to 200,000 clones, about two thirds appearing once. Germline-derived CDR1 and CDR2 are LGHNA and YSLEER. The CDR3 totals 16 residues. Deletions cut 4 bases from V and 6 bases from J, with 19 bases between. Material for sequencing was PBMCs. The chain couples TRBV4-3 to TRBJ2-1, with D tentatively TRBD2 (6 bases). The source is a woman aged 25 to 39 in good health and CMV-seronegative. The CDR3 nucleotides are TGCGCCAGCAGCCTAGACGCTTACCGGAGGGTCAATGAGCAGTTCTTC. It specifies CASSLDAYRRVNEQFF.